These T cell receptor beta chains were read from a single sample in a study of Ad26.COV2.S vaccination and SARS-CoV-2 variants. Clones were read by immunoSEQ multiplex PCR, and TCRdb kept only the in-frame ones, dropping some. The table records 400,000 to 500,000 clones, about 91% of them present only once. The source material was peripheral blood, sampled in a trial of Ad26.COV2.S vaccine versus placebo. All receptors come from a person aged 18-60 years who received the Ad26.COV2.S COVID-19 vaccine or a placebo. Both conserved end residues are part of each CDR3.

j_call v_call cdr3_aa
TRBJ1-1 TRBV6-5 CASSYWGEPSTEAFF
TRBJ1-1 TRBV12-3/TRBV12-4 CASSLVPDTEAFF
TRBJ2-1 TRBV19 CASRDSGTGVYNEQFF
TRBJ1-1 TRBV5-6 CASSSRSWRDTEAFF
TRBJ1-1 TRBV3-1/TRBV3-2 CASSQDWGTKAFF
TRBJ1-2 TRBV6-6 CASSYGTGGLYGYTF
TRBJ1-1 TRBV5-1 CASGSDFRLTEAFF
TRBJ1-6 TRBV7-9 CASSLPPDRPTSPLHF
TRBJ2-3 TRBV7-8 CASSPRSGGGATDTQYF
TRBJ2-3 TRBV28 CASSSYRGTVTQYF
TRBJ1-2 TRBV19 CASSIGRQPPVAGYTF
TRBJ2-3 TRBV14 CASSQLDRGTDTQYF
TRBJ2-6 TRBV2 CASFSGRGSGANVLTF
TRBJ1-1 TRBV4-3 CASSQDVETEAFF
TRBJ2-1 TRBV5-1 CASSGTGVYNEQFF
TRBJ2-1 TRBV3-1/TRBV3-2 CASRASGGAPDEQFF
TRBJ1-5 TRBV9 CASSVGPSPNQPQHF
TRBJ1-5 TRBV6-5 CASSYSARGDQPQHF
TRBJ1-1 TRBV2 CASTVEGYTEAFF
TRBJ2-7 TRBV6-2/TRBV6-3 CASSYSRGPYEQYF
TRBJ2-1 TRBV27 CASSVGGHYYEQFF
TRBJ1-2 TRBV4-3 CASSQDFRDRGFYGYTF
TRBJ2-2 TRBV18 CASSLSYRDTGTGELFF
TRBJ2-1 TRBV10-3 CAIRGPGQGNNEQFF
TRBJ2-3 TRBV27 CASSRPHTDTQYF
TRBJ1-3 TRBV27 CASSSTGPGNTIYF
TRBJ2-7 TRBV6-5 CASSYGLGSSSYEQYF
TRBJ1-1 TRBV15 CATAPGYTEAFF
TRBJ2-3 TRBV5-1 CASSSGQNTDTQYF
TRBJ2-1 TRBV24-1 CATSGYGNEQFF
TRBJ1-3 TRBV7-8 CASSPGGGRASGNTIYF
TRBJ1-5 TRBV24-1 CATSDLTGWPQHF
TRBJ2-1 TRBV7-6 CASSLARATIHNEQFF
TRBJ1-2 TRBV4-1 CASSQTGTANDYGYTF
TRBJ2-3 TRBV18 CASSARGRTSTDTQYF
TRBJ1-1 TRBV9 CASSVDGGWNTEAFF
TRBJ2-1 TRBV28 CASSLGLYNEQFF
TRBJ2-2 TRBV29-1 CSVESGAGELFF
TRBJ1-2 TRBV7-8 CASSLAGAGVGGYTF
TRBJ2-2 TRBV5-1 CASSLQGRAGELFF
TRBJ2-3 TRBV5-8 CASSLSGRTDTQYF
TRBJ2-3 TRBV6-5 CASRVPTGGSDTQYF
TRBJ1-1 TRBV5-5 CASSLESFTEAFF
TRBJ1-1 TRBV12-3/TRBV12-4 CASSPVGPEAFF